The entry below gives a single T cell receptor beta chain sequence along with its context. What antigen it recognizes has not been identified. This sample is part of a study of cytomegalovirus exposure and HLA in healthy donors (dated by TCRdb to about 2017). About the study as a whole: In an earlier analysis of approximately 640 of the donors, about 270 Gb of sequence data and about 110 million unique TCR beta sequences from roughly 180 million T cells were reported. Because of strong linkage in the cohort, roughly five DR-DQ haplotypes were treated as single units for association and clustering. The later analysis used no new phenotypic data to find candidate immune exposures, relying instead on TCR beta sequences and their occurrence across donors. To decide whether each TCR beta V gene segment behaved as functional or pseudogenic, an earlier analysis of nearly 600 of the donors relied on high-throughput TCR beta sequencing. The T cell repertoires of under 750 subjects were profiled by immunosequencing and related to cytomegalovirus serostatus. Roughly 290 gigabases of sequencing data and around 85 million unique TCR sequences made up an early release that covered under 750 HLA-typed donors. Typing coverage varied by locus: about 620-640 donors for A, B, C, DRB1 and DQB1; approximately 500 for DQA1; approximately 570 for DPA1; some 470 for DPB1. The study combined high-throughput TCR immunosequencing, statistical association of individual TCRs with disease status, and machine learning to predict cytomegalovirus infection status. All discovery cohort repertoires had been generated on a single sequencing platform. Among the roughly 430 genotyped donors, around 81% belonged to the genetic ancestry cluster associated with self-reported Caucasian donors. HLA typing included class I and class II loci at four-digit resolution. Donor age, sex, ethnicity and CMV serostatus were compiled together with the repertoire data. In a later analysis, previously published TCR beta repertoires from 670 or so donors were re-analyzed and high-resolution HLA genotyping was added so that TCR occurrence patterns could be studied. The study was designed to test whether signatures of past pathogen exposure could be identified by cataloging public T cell receptors. Among under 450 genotyped donors of the cohort, an average of around 240,000 unique TCR beta nucleotide sequences were sequenced per donor, approximately 20% of them non-productive. Along with the 666-subject first cohort, a separate validation cohort of about 110 different subjects was used. A later genetic analysis took genome-wide SNP genotypes for about 65% of the roughly 670 donors and used that subset as a discovery cohort. What the work shows at the level of the full study, not this receptor alone: In vitro tests confirmed that a few of the cytomegalovirus-associated TCR beta chains recognize cytomegalovirus antigens. Correlated functional status among segregating V segments might be attributable to linkage disequilibrium, but an unknown experimental factor could not be ruled out. In both the original and validation cohorts, the classifier was reported to diagnose cytomegalovirus status with high specificity and sensitivity. A later genetic analysis associated a missense DCLRE1C variant with V-gene and J-gene trimming of TCR beta chains, and an independent cohort replicated the association. The cohort was sequenced for TCR beta chains only, and without alpha or paired-chain data the features that could be detected were limited. The study listed 150 to 200 TCR beta chains as associated with cytomegalovirus. When HLA alleles, especially DR and DQ, strongly co-occurred, attributing TCR associations to individual alleles was difficult. According to a later genetic analysis, donors in an Asian-associated ancestry cluster had fewer N-insertions in productive TCRs than the approximately 690-donor mean. A further reported finding was that TCR beta sequences accurately predicted the HLA-A and HLA-B alleles for most subjects in the first cohort. Most TCR sequences were observed very rarely across donors, whereas some public TCRs were present in many individuals. The 87-base-pair reads could not distinguish some IMGT-functional V segments, including TRBV6-2 and TRBV6-3, so those segments were excluded. Most CMV-associated TCR beta chains appeared to be HLA-restricted in a later analysis, and the HLA associations seemed to be driven largely by CMV exposure. About 17 rarely observed V segments, including chromosome 9 orphons, were excluded from the earlier analysis of a few hundred of the donors because counts were too low. Because HLA typing was unavailable for some donors at each locus, only the typed subset was used in association tests. In a later analysis, TCR association rates were found to vary across HLA loci, with the most associated TCRs seen for DRB1 alleles and the fewest for HLA-C alleles. A cluster of highly shared sequence variants was judged likely to be a technical artifact of the sequencing pipeline. A later analysis associated 15,000 to 20,000 TCR beta sequences with specific HLA alleles at a false discovery rate of 0.05. An earlier analysis of approximately 570 of the donors showed that most TCR beta V segments appeared in productive rearrangements either about 90% or about 30% of the time, which broadly matched IMGT annotations. It was suggested by the authors that the approach could potentially be generalized to other disease states and immunological phenotypes. According to a later analysis, parvovirus B19, influenza, CMV and Epstein-Barr virus appeared linked to several top co-occurrence clusters. Immune exposure information for the cohort was limited to CMV serostatus. A later analysis found that HLA-associated TCR beta chains were more clonally expanded and had lower generation probabilities than equally common non-associated chains. Sequencing depth was assumed to be roughly uniform across donors in the presence/absence analyses, though that assumption may not hold.

Based on the germline V gene, the CDR1 and CDR2 sequences are MGHRA and YSYEKL. The CDR3 contains 17 residues, cysteine and phenylalanine counted. Only the CDR3 DNA stays, 51 bases, in frame from base 1. The germline V end is reduced by 3 bases and the J end by 6 bases; junction bases left unmatched: 9. Library prep was done by the immunoSEQ multiplex PCR assay. The multiplex PCR relied on a mix of 60 forward primers for TCR Vbeta segments and 13 reverse primers for TCR Jbeta segments. The CDR3 region of rearranged TCR beta genes was amplified from genomic DNA by a multiplex PCR assay. The amplified TCR beta libraries were sequenced on the Illumina HiSeq System as 87-base-pair reads. The paper's data handling went like this. A later analysis tallied tens of millions of unique TCR beta chains across the 666 repertoires, and around 12 million of those chains were shared by two or more donors. Raw reads were error-corrected and collapsed into unique sequences with a nearest-neighbor algorithm that merged closely related sequences to remove PCR and sequencing errors. CDR3 sequences were aligned to IMGT reference sequences to assign V, D and J gene segments. For a sequence to be retained, at least a six-nucleotide match to both a V gene segment and a J gene segment was required. Rearrangements were called productive when the CDR3 lacked stop codons and stayed in frame with V and J; all others were non-productive. CDR3 was defined according to IMGT convention as the region running from the second conserved V-encoded cysteine to the conserved J-encoded phenylalanine. In an earlier analysis of roughly 580 of the donors, sequences lacking an unambiguous match to a single V gene segment were excluded. An earlier analysis of fewer than 750 of the donors called V segments functional above 56.7% productive rearrangements and segregating when the between-donor standard deviation exceeded 5%. To diagnose cytomegalovirus status from the catalog of TCR beta chain sequences, a statistical classification framework was built. In a later analysis, V and J genes were assigned by comparing TCR nucleotide sequences against IMGT/GENE-DB human TR gene sequences. In a later analysis, CDR3 sequences and most-parsimonious VDJ recombination scenarios were assigned using the TCRdist pipeline. In a later analysis, every TCR beta chain was defined by the combination of its CDR3 amino acid sequence and its V-gene family, and reads without a unique V-gene family were dropped. In a later analysis, 550 to 650 highly shared, low-generation-probability nucleotide sequences were removed to address suspected cross-contamination and a sequencing artifact. In a later analysis, a clonal expansion index for each public chain was calculated from normalized within-repertoire ranks of inferred template counts. In a later analysis, generation probabilities were computed with a VDJ recombination model fitted to out-of-frame rearrangements, and the resulting probabilities were checked against IGoR. A later analysis scored TCR-TCR, TCR-HLA and TCR-CMV co-occurrence with hypergeometric tests, applying a repertoire-size bias correction to TCR pairs. A later analysis estimated false discovery rates by permuting HLA or CMV assignments 20 times. In a later analysis, co-occurring TCRs were grouped using DBSCAN, with TCRdist sequence similarity added in when clustering inside HLA-allele-positive subsets. Repertoires with fewer than 30,000 or more than 120,000 public chains were left out of co-occurrence clustering, as were about 5 repertoires with anomalous nucleotide sharing. TCRdb took over this immuneACCESS table, retaining in-frame rearrangements with V and J assigned. Such tables are incomplete; in checked studies, under half of the missing clones stem from an unresolved V gene, and the remainder is unexplained. From that table come the V and J calls and clone size; the DNA was used to work out D and trimming. This sample's table contains about 140,000 clones. Of the sample, 0.85% to 1% falls within the top ten clones.

The cohort was made up of around 720 healthy bone marrow donors. At the time of sampling, all cohort members were nominally healthy, though unrecorded immune exposures were likely present. The donor tested CMV seronegative, placing the donor among the 350 to 400 seronegative members of the cohort. Each donor provided a peripheral blood sample, and peripheral blood mononuclear cells were used for TCR beta sequencing. Genomic DNA was extracted from the blood cell samples with the Qiagen DNeasy Blood Extraction Kit. Sequences were obtained from PBMCs. The receptor was isolated from a male donor in good health and CMV-seronegative. This chain joins TRBV4-1 to TRBJ2-1; TRBD2 aligns with 12 central bases. The nucleotides read TGCGCCAGCAGCCATGCATCCGGGACTAGCGGGCCCAATGAGCAGTTCTTC. This is translated as CASSHASGTSGPNEQFF.